This TCR beta chain emerged from a study of blood T cell repertoires in COVID-19. All enrollees were about 18 to 100 years old and from fewer than 30 US areas. Clinical history as reported by participants underpinned cohort assignment. Per the study methods: Reference gene primers were amplified, and this amplification served to estimate nucleated cell counts. This table comes from immunoSEQ multiplex PCR, and its TCRdb copy is limited to in-frame clones, with some not included. V, J and clone size reflect that table, while D and trimming were determined from the DNA. This table has 300,000 or so clones, 65% to 90% appearing once. Trimming took 7 bases from V and 3 from J; bases not matched to a gene: 7. The CDR3 length is 14 residues. Germline V gene data show CDR1 as LNHDA and CDR2 as SQIVND (reference sequence).

V gene TRBV19 combines with J gene TRBJ2-3; 7 bases match TRBD2. This TCR was recovered from a young woman who had recovered from COVID-19. Source material: PBMCs or T cells enriched from blood (not recorded which). Here the CDR3 DNA reads TGTGCCAGTACCGCGGGGGAGGGAACAGATACGCAGTATTTT. It encodes CASTAGEGTDTQYF.